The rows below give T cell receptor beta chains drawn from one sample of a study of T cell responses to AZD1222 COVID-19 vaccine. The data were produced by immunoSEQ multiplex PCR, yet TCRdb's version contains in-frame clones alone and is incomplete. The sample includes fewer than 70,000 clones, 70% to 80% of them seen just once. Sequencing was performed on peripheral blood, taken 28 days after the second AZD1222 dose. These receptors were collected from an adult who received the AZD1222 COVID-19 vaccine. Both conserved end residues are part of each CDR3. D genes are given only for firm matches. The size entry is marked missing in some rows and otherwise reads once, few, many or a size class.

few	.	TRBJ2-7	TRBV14	CASSPRVDAGEQYF	TGTGCCAGCAGCCCGAGGGTGGATGCGGGCGAGCAGTACTTC
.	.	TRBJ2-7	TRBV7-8	CASSPGVWAEQYF	TGTGCCAGCAGCCCGGGGGTCTGGGCCGAGCAGTACTTC
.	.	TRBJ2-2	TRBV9	CASSALTGELFF	TGTGCCAGCAGCGCCCTTACCGGGGAGCTGTTTTTT
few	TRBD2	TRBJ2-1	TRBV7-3	CASSRGTSGGSEQFF	TGTGCCAGCAGCCGCGGGACTAGCGGGGGGTCTGAGCAGTTCTTC
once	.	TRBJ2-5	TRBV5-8	CASSLVEGEETQYF	TGTGCCAGCAGCTTGGTGGAGGGGGAAGAGACCCAGTACTTC
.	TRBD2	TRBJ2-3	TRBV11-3	CASQRGAGTDTQYF	TGTGCCAGTCAGCGGGGGGCGGGCACAGATACGCAGTATTTT
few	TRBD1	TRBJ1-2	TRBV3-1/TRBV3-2	CASSLGTADYGYTF	TGTGCCAGCAGCCTAGGGACAGCCGACTATGGCTACACCTTC
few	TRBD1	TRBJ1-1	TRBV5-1	CASSPGTGEALGAFF	TGCGCCAGCAGCCCTGGGACAGGTGAGGCGTTGGGAGCTTTCTTT
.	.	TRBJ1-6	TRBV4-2	CASSQWSRGAGVSYNSPLHF	TGTGCCAGCAGCCAATGGTCCCGGGGGGCAGGGGTCAGCTATAATTCACCCCTCCACTTT
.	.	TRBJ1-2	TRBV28	CASSSSDRSYGYTF	TGTGCCAGCAGTTCATCGGACAGAAGCTATGGCTACACCTTC
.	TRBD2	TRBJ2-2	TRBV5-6	CASSLGLAAGELFF	TGTGCCAGCAGCTTGGGACTAGCGGCCGGGGAGCTGTTTTTT
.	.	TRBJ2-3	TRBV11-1	CASSFEEGNTQYF	TGTGCCAGCAGCTTTGAGGAGGGAAATACGCAGTATTTT
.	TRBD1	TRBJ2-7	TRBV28	CASSTGQGREQYF	TGTGCCAGCAGTACGGGACAGGGAAGGGAGCAGTACTTC
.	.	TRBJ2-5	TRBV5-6	CASSYLTGQETQYF	TGTGCCAGCAGCTACCTGACAGGCCAAGAGACCCAGTACTTC
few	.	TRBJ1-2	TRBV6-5	CASTYGTLYGYTF	TGTGCCAGCACCTACGGGACTCTCTATGGCTACACCTTC
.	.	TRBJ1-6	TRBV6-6	CASSLAGSANNSPLHF	TGTGCCAGCAGTTTGGCCGGATCGGCCAATAATTCACCCCTCCACTTT
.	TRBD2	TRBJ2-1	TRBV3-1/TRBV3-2	CASSQDASGGGNEQFF	TGTGCCAGCAGCCAAGATGCTAGCGGGGGCGGAAATGAGCAGTTCTTC
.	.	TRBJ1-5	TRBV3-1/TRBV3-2	CASSQEGSGPQHF	TGTGCCAGCAGCCAAGAGGGCTCGGGGCCCCAGCATTTT
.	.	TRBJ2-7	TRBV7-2	CASSLGGAQIYEQYF	TGTGCCAGCAGCTTAGGGGGCGCCCAGATCTACGAGCAGTACTTC
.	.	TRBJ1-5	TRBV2	CASSHPDQPQHF	TGTGCCAGCAGTCACCCCGACCAGCCCCAGCATTTT
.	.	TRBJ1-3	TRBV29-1	CSVTESGNTIYF	TGCAGCGTTACCGAATCTGGAAACACCATATATTTT
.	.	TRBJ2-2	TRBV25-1	CASSARGSPNTGELFF	TGTGCCAGCAGTGCCCGGGGGAGCCCTAACACCGGGGAGCTGTTTTTT
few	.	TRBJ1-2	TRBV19	CASSMAGFYGYTF	TGTGCCAGTAGTATGGCTGGATTTTATGGCTACACCTTC